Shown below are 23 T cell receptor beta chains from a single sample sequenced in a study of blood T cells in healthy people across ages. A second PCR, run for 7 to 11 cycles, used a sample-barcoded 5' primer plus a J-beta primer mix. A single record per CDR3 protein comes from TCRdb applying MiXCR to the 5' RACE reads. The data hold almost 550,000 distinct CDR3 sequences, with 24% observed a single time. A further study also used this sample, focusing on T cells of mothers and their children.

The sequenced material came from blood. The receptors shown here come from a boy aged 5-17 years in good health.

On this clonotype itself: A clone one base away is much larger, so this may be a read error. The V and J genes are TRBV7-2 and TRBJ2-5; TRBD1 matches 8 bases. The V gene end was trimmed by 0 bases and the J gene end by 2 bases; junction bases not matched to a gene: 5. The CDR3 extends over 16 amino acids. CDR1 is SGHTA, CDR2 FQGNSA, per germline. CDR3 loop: CASSLAQGASQETQYF. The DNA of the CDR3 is TGTGCCAGCAGCTTAGCGCAGGGGGCGAGTCAAGAGACCCAGTACTTC.

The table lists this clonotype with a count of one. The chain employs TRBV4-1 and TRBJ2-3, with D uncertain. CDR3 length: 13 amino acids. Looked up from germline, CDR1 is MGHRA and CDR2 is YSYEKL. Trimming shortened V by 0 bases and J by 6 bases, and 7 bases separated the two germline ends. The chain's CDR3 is CASSQDGRDTQYF. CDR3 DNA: TGCGCCAGCAGCCAAGATGGGCGGGATACGCAGTATTTT.

The CDR3 protein is CASTSTGPGQFF. CDR3 bases: TGTGCCAGCACCTCGACAGGCCCGGGGCAGTTCTTC. The rearrangement uses TRBV28 and TRBJ2-5; tentative D call: TRBD1 (6 bases). The last part of the DNA fits TRBJ2-1 better; the J call may be wrong. In germline, CDR1 is MDHEN, CDR2 SYDVKM. This CDR3 has 12 amino acids.

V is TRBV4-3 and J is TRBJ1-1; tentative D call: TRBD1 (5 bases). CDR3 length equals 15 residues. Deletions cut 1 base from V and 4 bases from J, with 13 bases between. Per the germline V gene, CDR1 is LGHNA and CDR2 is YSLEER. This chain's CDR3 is CASSQAFGGGTEAFF. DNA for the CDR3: TGCGCCAGCAGCCAAGCGTTTGGTGGGGGCACTGAAGCTTTCTTT.

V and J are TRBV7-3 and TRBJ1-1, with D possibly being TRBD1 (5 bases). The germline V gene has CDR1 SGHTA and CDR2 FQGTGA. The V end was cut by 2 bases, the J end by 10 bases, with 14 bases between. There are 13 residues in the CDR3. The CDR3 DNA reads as TGTGCCAGCAGCTTACCCGAGGGGCTCCCAGCTTTCTTT. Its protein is CASSLPEGLPAFF. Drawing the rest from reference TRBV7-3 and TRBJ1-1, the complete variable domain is GAGVSQTPSNKVTEKGKYVELRCDPISGHTALYWYRQSLGQGPEFLIYFQGTGAADDSGLPNDRFFAVRPEGSVSTLKIQRTERGDSAVYLCASSLPEGLPAFFGQGTRLTVV.

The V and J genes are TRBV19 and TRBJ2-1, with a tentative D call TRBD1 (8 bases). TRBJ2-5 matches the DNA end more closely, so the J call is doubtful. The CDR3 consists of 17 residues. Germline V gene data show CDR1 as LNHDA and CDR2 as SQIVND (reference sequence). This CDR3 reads CASSTTQWTGRAETQYF. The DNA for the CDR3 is TGTGCCAGTAGTACCACTCAGTGGACAGGGAGGGCAGAGACCCAGTACTTC.

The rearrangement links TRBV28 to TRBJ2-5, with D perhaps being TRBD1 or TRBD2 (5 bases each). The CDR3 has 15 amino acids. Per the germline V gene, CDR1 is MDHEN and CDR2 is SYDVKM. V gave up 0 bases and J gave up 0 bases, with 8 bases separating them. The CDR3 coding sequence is TGTGCCAGCAGTTTATGGGGGGACGACCAAGAGACCCAGTACTTC. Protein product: CASSLWGDDQETQYF. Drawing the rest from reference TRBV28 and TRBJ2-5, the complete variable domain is DVKVTQSSRYLVKRTGEKVFLECVQDMDHENMFWYRQDPGLGLRLIYFSYDVKMKEKGDIPEGYSVSREKKERFSLILESASTNQTSMYLCASSLWGDDQETQYFGPGTRLLVL.

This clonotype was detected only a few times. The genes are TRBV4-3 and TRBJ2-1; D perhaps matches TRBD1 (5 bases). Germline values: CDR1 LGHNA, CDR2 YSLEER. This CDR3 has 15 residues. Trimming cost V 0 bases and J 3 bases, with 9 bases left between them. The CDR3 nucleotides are TGCGCCAGCAGCCAAGACCCAGGGCTCTACAATGAGCAGTTCTTC. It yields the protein CASSQDPGLYNEQFF.

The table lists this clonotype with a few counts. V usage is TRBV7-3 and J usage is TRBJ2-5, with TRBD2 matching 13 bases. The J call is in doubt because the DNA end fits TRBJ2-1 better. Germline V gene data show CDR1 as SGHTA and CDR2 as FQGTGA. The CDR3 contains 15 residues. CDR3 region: CASSSSGLAGDEQFF. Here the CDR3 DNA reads TGTGCCAGCAGCTCCAGCGGACTAGCGGGAGATGAGCAGTTCTTC.

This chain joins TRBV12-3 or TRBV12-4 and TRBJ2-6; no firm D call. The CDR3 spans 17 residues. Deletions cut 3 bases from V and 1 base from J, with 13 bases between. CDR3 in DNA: TGTGCCAGCAGTTTTGTGGTCCCCGGGTCTGGGGCCAACGTCCTGACTTTC. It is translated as CASSFVVPGSGANVLTF.

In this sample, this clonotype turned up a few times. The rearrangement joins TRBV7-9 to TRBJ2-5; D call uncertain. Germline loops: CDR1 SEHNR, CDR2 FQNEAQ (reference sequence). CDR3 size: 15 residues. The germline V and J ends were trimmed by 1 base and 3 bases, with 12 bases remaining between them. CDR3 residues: CASSLGSTAEETQYF. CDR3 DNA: TGTGCCAGCAGCTTAGGATCAACGGCCGAAGAGACCCAGTACTTC. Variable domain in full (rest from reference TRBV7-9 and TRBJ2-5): DTGVSQNPRHKITKRGQNVTFRCDPISEHNRLYWYRQTLGQGPEFLTYFQNEAQLEKSRLLSDRFSAERPKGSFSTLEIQRTEQGDSAMYLCASSLGSTAEETQYFGPGTRLLVL.

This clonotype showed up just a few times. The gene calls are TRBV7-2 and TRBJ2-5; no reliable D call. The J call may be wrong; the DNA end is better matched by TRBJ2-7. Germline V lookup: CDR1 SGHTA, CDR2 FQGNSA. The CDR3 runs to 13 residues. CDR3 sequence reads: CASSLETDYEQYF. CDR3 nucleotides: TGTGCCAGCAGCTTAGAGACCGACTACGAGCAGTACTTC.

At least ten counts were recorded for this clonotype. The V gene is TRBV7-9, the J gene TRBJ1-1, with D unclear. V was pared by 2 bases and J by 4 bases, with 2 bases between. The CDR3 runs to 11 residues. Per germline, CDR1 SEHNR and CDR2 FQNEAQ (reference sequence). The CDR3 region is CASSLSTEAFF. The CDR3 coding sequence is TGTGCCAGCAGCTTAAGCACTGAAGCTTTCTTT.

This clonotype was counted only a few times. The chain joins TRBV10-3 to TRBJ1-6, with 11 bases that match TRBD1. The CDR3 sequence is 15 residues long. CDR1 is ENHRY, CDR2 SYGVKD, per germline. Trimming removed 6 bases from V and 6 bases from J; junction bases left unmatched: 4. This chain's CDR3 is CAISVGQGANSPLHF. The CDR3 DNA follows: TGTGCCATCAGCGTTGGACAGGGGGCTAATTCACCCCTCCACTTT.

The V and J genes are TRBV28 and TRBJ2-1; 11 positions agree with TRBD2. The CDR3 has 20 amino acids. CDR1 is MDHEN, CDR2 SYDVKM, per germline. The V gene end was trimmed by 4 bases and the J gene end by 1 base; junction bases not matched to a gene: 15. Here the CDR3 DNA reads TGTGCCAGCAGTTCTATGATTAGCGGGGGGGCCGTGGGGTCCTACAATGAGCAGTTCTTC. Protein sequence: CASSSMISGGAVGSYNEQFF. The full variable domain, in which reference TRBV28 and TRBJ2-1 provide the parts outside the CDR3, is DVKVTQSSRYLVKRTGEKVFLECVQDMDHENMFWYRQDPGLGLRLIYFSYDVKMKEKGDIPEGYSVSREKKERFSLILESASTNQTSMYLCASSSMISGGAVGSYNEQFFGPGTRLTVL.

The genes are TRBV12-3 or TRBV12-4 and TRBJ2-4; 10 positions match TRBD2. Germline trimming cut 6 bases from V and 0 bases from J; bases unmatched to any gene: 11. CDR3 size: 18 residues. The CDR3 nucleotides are TGTGCCAGCAGCCCTTCCGGACTAGCGGAGGTAGCCAAAAACATTCAGTACTTC. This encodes CASSPSGLAEVAKNIQYF.

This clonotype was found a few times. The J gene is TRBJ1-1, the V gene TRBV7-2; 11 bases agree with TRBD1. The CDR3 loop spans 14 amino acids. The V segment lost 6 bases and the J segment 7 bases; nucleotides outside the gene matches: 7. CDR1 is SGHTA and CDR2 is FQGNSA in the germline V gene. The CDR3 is CASRRDRGFIEAFF. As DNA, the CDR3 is TGTGCCAGCAGACGGGACAGGGGGTTTATTGAAGCTTTCTTT.

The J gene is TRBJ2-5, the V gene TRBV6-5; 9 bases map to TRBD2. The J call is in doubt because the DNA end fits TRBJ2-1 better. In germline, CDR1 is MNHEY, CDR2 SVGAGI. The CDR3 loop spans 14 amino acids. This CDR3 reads CASSLSGSGNEQFF. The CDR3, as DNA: TGTGCCAGCAGCCTTAGCGGGAGCGGCAATGAGCAGTTCTTC.

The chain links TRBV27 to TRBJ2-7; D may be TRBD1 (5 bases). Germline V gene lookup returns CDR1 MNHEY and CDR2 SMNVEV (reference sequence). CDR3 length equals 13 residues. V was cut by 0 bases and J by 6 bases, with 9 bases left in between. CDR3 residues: CASSLSGLTEQYF. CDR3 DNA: TGTGCCAGCAGTTTATCGGGGCTTACCGAGCAGTACTTC.

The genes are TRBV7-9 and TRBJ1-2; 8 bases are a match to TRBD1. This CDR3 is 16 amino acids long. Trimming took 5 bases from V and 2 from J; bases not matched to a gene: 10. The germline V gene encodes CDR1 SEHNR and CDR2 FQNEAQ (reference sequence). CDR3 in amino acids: CASSPGQGTGNYGYTF. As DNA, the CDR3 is TGTGCCAGCAGCCCTGGACAGGGTACGGGGAACTATGGCTACACCTTC. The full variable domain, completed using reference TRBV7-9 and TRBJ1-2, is DTGVSQNPRHKITKRGQNVTFRCDPISEHNRLYWYRQTLGQGPEFLTYFQNEAQLEKSRLLSDRFSAERPKGSFSTLEIQRTEQGDSAMYLCASSPGQGTGNYGYTFGSGTRLTVV.

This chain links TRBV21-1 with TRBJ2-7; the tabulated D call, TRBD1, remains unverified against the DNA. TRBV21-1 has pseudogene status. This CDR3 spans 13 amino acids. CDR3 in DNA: TGTGCCAGCACCCGAGGGAAAGGCTACGAGCAGTACTTC. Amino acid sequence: CASTRGKGYEQYF.

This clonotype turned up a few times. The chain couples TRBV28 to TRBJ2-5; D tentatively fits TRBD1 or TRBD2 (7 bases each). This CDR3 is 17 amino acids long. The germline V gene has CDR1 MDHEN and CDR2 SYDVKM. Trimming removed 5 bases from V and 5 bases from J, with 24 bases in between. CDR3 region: CASSNRRQTGRGETQYF. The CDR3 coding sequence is TGTGCCAGCAGTAATAGACGCCAGACAGGGAGGGGGGAGACCCAGTACTTC.

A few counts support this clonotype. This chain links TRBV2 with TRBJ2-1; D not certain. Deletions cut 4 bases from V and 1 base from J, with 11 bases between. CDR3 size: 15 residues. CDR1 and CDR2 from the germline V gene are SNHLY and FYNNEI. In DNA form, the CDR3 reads TGTGCCAGCAGTGCTAAGTCTAGGTCCTACAATGAGCAGTTCTTC. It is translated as CASSAKSRSYNEQFF.